Below are 20 T cell receptor beta chains sequenced from a single sample in a study of blood T cell repertoires in COVID-19. Sequencing used immunoSEQ multiplex PCR; TCRdb keeps in-frame clones, though not all of them. The data show over 200,000 clones, over 75% seen once. Sequences were obtained from peripheral blood. These receptors were collected from an elderly man with acute or convalescent COVID-19.

The chain uses TRBV11-3 and TRBJ2-3; 9 bases align to TRBD2. The germline CDR1 and CDR2 sequences are SGHNT and YENEEA. J was trimmed by 2 bases and V by 2 bases; bases with no gene match: 14. The CDR3 sequence is 19 residues long. In DNA form, the CDR3 reads TGTGCCAGCAGCTTAATAGGGTCGGCGGGAGGGCCCAACACAGATACGCAGTATTTT. As protein: CASSLIGSAGGPNTDTQYF. The variable domain in full, completed from reference TRBV11-3 and TRBJ2-3, reads EAGVVQSPRYKIIEKKQPVAFWCNPISGHNTLYWYLQNLGQGPELLIRYENEEAVDDSQLPKDRFSAERLKGVDSTLKIQPAELGDSAVYLCASSLIGSAGGPNTDTQYFGPGTRLTVL.

The V gene is TRBV7-2, the J gene TRBJ2-1, with TRBD1 identical over 7 bases. The CDR3 runs 15 residues. The trim removed 3 bases at V and 7 bases at J, leaving 9 bases unmatched. Per germline, CDR1 SGHTA and CDR2 FQGNSA. DNA for the CDR3: TGTGCCAGCAGCTTCCGACAGGGTATTGGAAATGAGCAGTTCTTC. Translated: CASSFRQGIGNEQFF.

The J gene is TRBJ2-5, the V gene TRBV6-5; 7 bases match TRBD1. This CDR3 region has 14 residues. J lost 4 bases, V lost 5 bases, and 7 bases had no gene match. Per germline, CDR1 MNHEY and CDR2 SVGAGI. The CDR3 sequence: CASSTGTALETQYF. CDR3 coding DNA: TGTGCCAGCAGTACTGGGACAGCCCTAGAGACCCAGTACTTC.

V and J are TRBV5-4 and TRBJ2-7; TRBD1 aligns across 7 bases. V was clipped by 4 bases and J by 5 bases; unmatched bases: 9. Germline CDR1 reads SGHNT; CDR2 reads YYREEE (reference sequence). The CDR3 has 14 amino acids. CDR3 DNA sequence: TGTGCCAGCAGCCCTGGACAGGTAACTAACGAGCAGTACTTC. This translates into CASSPGQVTNEQYF.

This clone was seen a single time. The genes are TRBV7-6 and TRBJ2-1, with D perhaps TRBD2 (6 bases). Germline assignment: CDR1 SGHVS and CDR2 FNYEAQ. The V end was cut by 8 bases, the J end by 0 bases, with 14 bases between. CDR3 size: 15 residues. CDR3 in amino acids: CASGSGRSSYNEQFF. As DNA, the CDR3 is TGTGCCAGCGGGAGCGGGCGGAGCTCCTACAATGAGCAGTTCTTC. Variable domain in full (rest from reference TRBV7-6 and TRBJ2-1): GAGVSQSPRYKVTKRGQDVALRCDPISGHVSLYWYRQALGQGPEFLTYFNYEAQQDKSGLPNDRFSAERPEGSISTLTIQRTEQRDSAMYRCASGSGRSSYNEQFFGPGTRLTVL.

CDR3 loop: CASSRQLISGNTIYF. The DNA of the CDR3 is TGTGCCAGTAGCCGACAGTTAATCTCTGGAAACACCATATATTTT. The chain has TRBV19 and TRBJ1-3, with D perhaps matching TRBD1 (5 bases). The V gene's germline CDR1 is LNHDA and CDR2 SQIVND (reference sequence). The CDR3 length is 15 residues. Trimming stripped 6 bases from V and 0 bases from J, with 12 bases between.

On this clone: The junction differs from germline at one of its ends, possibly a read error. V usage is TRBV20-1 and J usage is TRBJ1-2, with D unclear. The CDR3 has 8 amino acids. CDR1 is DFQATT and CDR2 is SNEGSKA in the germline V gene (reference sequence). The DNA of the CDR3 is TGCAGTGCGTCTCACGGGATCTTC. Protein sequence: CSASHGIF.

This clone showed up just a few times. The V call is TRBV5-4, the J call TRBJ2-3; the D gene is possibly TRBD2 (6 bases). Germline V lookup: CDR1 SGHNT, CDR2 YYREEE (reference sequence). CDR3 length equals 15 residues. V was trimmed by 0 bases and J by 2 bases, leaving 10 bases between them. The CDR3 sequence: CASSLGTMYTDTQYF. For the CDR3, the DNA is TGTGCCAGCAGCTTGGGGACTATGTACACAGATACGCAGTATTTT.

This clone showed up just once. V gene TRBV6-6 combines with J gene TRBJ2-6; 9 bases map to TRBD1. The CDR3 totals 18 residues. From germline, CDR1 is MNHNY and CDR2 SVGAGI (reference sequence). The V gene end was trimmed by 5 bases and the J gene end by 0 bases; junction bases not matched to a gene: 8. This CDR3 reads CASSRGQGIDSGANVLTF. The CDR3 DNA reads as TGTGCCAGCAGTCGTGGACAGGGGATCGACTCTGGGGCCAACGTCCTGACTTTC.

The genes are TRBV7-9 and TRBJ2-7; a weak D match, TRBD1 (6 bases). The CDR3 runs 14 residues. Germline values: CDR1 SEHNR, CDR2 FQNEAQ (reference sequence). V lost 3 bases and J lost 0, with 9 bases in between. CDR3 in amino acids: CASSFVDSSYEQYV. The CDR3 coding sequence is TGTGCCAGCAGCTTTGTGGACAGCTCCTACGAGCAGTACGTC.

The chain recombines TRBV6-5 with TRBJ2-2; D is unclear. Trimming removed 9 bases from V and 0 bases from J, with 8 bases in between. This CDR3 is built from 13 residues. Germline V gives CDR1 MNHEY, CDR2 SVGAGI. The DNA for the CDR3 is TGTGCCAGAGGAACAGCGAACACCGGGGAGCTGTTTTTT. Translation: CARGTANTGELFF.

This sequence joins TRBV6-5 and TRBJ2-7; D possibly corresponds to TRBD2 (7 bases). CDR3 length equals 14 residues. V lost 8 bases, J lost 0 bases, and 14 bases lay in between. The germline V gene has CDR1 MNHEY and CDR2 SVGAGI. The CDR3 coding sequence is TGTGCCAGCCAGGAAGGGGGGGTCTCCTACGAGCAGTACTTC. It is translated as CASQEGGVSYEQYF.

The V gene is TRBV18, the J gene TRBJ1-4, with 8 bases aligning to TRBD1. Germline V lookup: CDR1 KGHSH, CDR2 LQKENI. V was clipped by 6 bases and J by 7 bases; unmatched bases: 16. This CDR3 has 17 residues. Written as DNA, the CDR3 is TGTGCCAGCTCCCGGAGAACTGTGGACAGGGACGTTGAAAAACTGTTTTTT. This encodes CASSRRTVDRDVEKLFF.

The chain recombines TRBV2 with TRBJ1-2; D is perhaps TRBD1 (5 bases). This CDR3 is built from 15 residues. Between the trimmed V and J ends, which lost 0 bases and 4 bases, there was a span of 12 bases. Germline CDR1 SNHLY, CDR2 FYNNEI. CDR3 DNA: TGTGCCAGCAGTGAAGCGCTTAGGGGAGGCTATGGCTACACCTTC. Amino acid sequence: CASSEALRGGYGYTF.

The rearrangement links TRBV7-2 to TRBJ1-1; D not certain. Deletions cut 2 bases from V and 0 bases from J, with 7 bases between. The CDR3 is 14 amino acids. The germline V gene encodes CDR1 SGHTA and CDR2 FQGNSA. CDR3 region: CASSLNTVNTEAFF. CDR3 nucleotide sequence: TGTGCCAGCAGCTTAAATACGGTGAACACTGAAGCTTTCTTT.

The chain recombines TRBV2 with TRBJ2-7; the match to TRBD2 covers 8 bases. In germline, CDR1 is SNHLY, CDR2 FYNNEI. J gave up 3 bases and V 7 bases, and 11 bases lay outside the gene matches. The CDR3 length is 15 residues. This chain's CDR3 is CASTRRYGGGYEQYF. In nucleotides, the CDR3 is TGTGCCAGCACCAGGCGGTACGGGGGGGGCTACGAGCAGTACTTC.

This clone showed up just a few times. V is TRBV7-2 and J is TRBJ2-1; TRBD1 might be the D (6 bases). CDR3 length: 17 residues. Germline-derived CDR1 and CDR2 are SGHTA and FQGNSA. V lost 3 bases and J 1 base, leaving 16 bases between the germline ends. The CDR3 protein is CASSFAPQGWSYNEQFF. CDR3 DNA sequence: TGTGCCAGCAGCTTTGCGCCCCAGGGGTGGTCCTACAATGAGCAGTTCTTC.

V gene TRBV5-1 combines with J gene TRBJ2-7; possibly TRBD1 for D (7 bases). Germline loops: CDR1 SGHRS, CDR2 YFSETQ. The V and J ends lost 2 bases and 5 bases respectively, with 14 bases between them. CDR3 size: 14 residues. CDR3 residues: CASSLYRGGNEQYF. For the CDR3, the DNA is TGCGCCAGCAGCTTATACAGGGGAGGAAACGAGCAGTACTTC.

The rearrangement uses TRBV20-1 and TRBJ1-1; 7 bases fit TRBD1. The V segment lost 3 bases and the J segment 9 bases; nucleotides outside the gene matches: 4. The CDR3 is 11 residues long. Germline lookup yields CDR1 DFQATT and CDR2 SNEGSKA (reference sequence). This CDR3 is CSASPGQQAFF. The CDR3 DNA is TGCAGTGCTAGCCCGGGACAGCAAGCTTTCTTT.

The chain is built from TRBV2 and TRBJ1-1; 7 bases line up with TRBD1. The CDR3 runs to 13 residues. In germline, CDR1 is SNHLY, CDR2 FYNNEI. The ends lost 7 bases at V and 2 bases at J; junction bases unmatched: 4. The CDR3 protein is CASKGQINTEAFF. CDR3 bases: TGTGCCAGCAAGGGACAGATAAACACTGAAGCTTTCTTT.